A selection of T cell receptor beta chains follows, all from one sample in a study of T cells in Graves' hyperthyroidism and ophthalmopathy. One entry per CDR3 protein, called by TCRdb with MiXCR from the multiplex PCR reads. The sample consists of hundreds of thousands of distinct CDR3 sequences, about two fifths of them appearing once. The material sequenced was blood. These receptors all stem from a man between 18 and 35 years old with Graves' hyperthyroidism. The CDR3 runs from the conserved cysteine through the conserved F or W. D genes are given only for firm matches. Clone size is shown for a subset of rows, as once, few, many or a class of expanded clone.

CDR3aa: CSATQGAGANVLTF
CDR3nt: TGCAGTGCCACACAGGGGGCTGGGGCCAACGTCCTGACTTTC
j_gene: TRBJ2-6
abundance: -
d_gene: TRBD1
v_gene: TRBV20-1

CDR3aa: CASRWTSGRETQYF
CDR3nt: TGTGCCAGCAGGTGGACTAGCGGGAGGGAGACCCAGTACTTC
j_gene: TRBJ2-5
abundance: -
d_gene: TRBD2
v_gene: TRBV6-1

CDR3aa: CATHLDRSSYEQYF
CDR3nt: TGTGCCACCCACTTGGACAGGAGCTCCTACGAGCAGTACTTC
j_gene: TRBJ2-7
abundance: many
d_gene: TRBD1
v_gene: TRBV2

CDR3aa: CASSVGATRSYEQYF
CDR3nt: TGTGCCAGCAGCGTAGGGGCTACCCGTTCCTACGAGCAGTACTTC
j_gene: TRBJ2-7
abundance: -
d_gene: -
v_gene: TRBV9

CDR3aa: CASSTQGGGLETQYF
CDR3nt: TGTGCCAGCAGCACCCAGGGCGGGGGGCTGGAGACCCAGTACTTC
j_gene: TRBJ2-5
abundance: -
d_gene: TRBD2
v_gene: TRBV9

CDR3aa: CAISPGQGANQPQHF
CDR3nt: TGTGCCATCAGTCCGGGACAGGGGGCCAATCAGCCCCAGCATTTT
j_gene: TRBJ1-5
abundance: many
d_gene: TRBD1
v_gene: TRBV10-3

CDR3aa: CASSSGDGRFLVGSWTIYF
CDR3nt: TGTGCCAGCAGCTCCGGCGATGGACGGTTCTTGGTCGGGTCGTGGACCATATATTTT
j_gene: TRBJ1-3
abundance: -
d_gene: -
v_gene: TRBV7-9

CDR3aa: CASSPNMQVGTEAFF
CDR3nt: TGTGCCAGCAGCCCCAACATGCAGGTGGGCACTGAAGCTTTCTTT
j_gene: TRBJ1-1
abundance: many
d_gene: -
v_gene: TRBV2

CDR3aa: CASSVQGAGNYEQYF
CDR3nt: TGTGCCAGCAGCGTCCAGGGTGCGGGTAACTACGAGCAGTACTTC
j_gene: TRBJ2-7
abundance: -
d_gene: -
v_gene: TRBV9

CDR3aa: CSASLGQYEQYF
CDR3nt: TGCAGTGCTAGTCTGGGACAGTACGAGCAGTACTTC
j_gene: TRBJ2-7
abundance: many
d_gene: TRBD1
v_gene: TRBV20-1

CDR3aa: CASSPWGRDEQYF
CDR3nt: TGTGCCAGCAGCCCCTGGGGACGGGACGAGCAGTACTTC
j_gene: TRBJ2-7
abundance: -
d_gene: -
v_gene: TRBV14

CDR3aa: CASSLGGSTSTQHF
CDR3nt: TGTGCCAGCAGTTTGGGGGGCTCAACATCAACCCAGCATTTT
j_gene: TRBJ1-5
abundance: -
d_gene: -
v_gene: TRBV12-3/TRBV12-4

CDR3aa: CASSSPTGGAFF
CDR3nt: TGTGCCAGCAGCTCGCCGACAGGTGGAGCTTTCTTT
j_gene: TRBJ1-1
abundance: -
d_gene: -
v_gene: TRBV7-9

CDR3aa: CASSLAPRGEAVPYEQYF
CDR3nt: TGTGCCAGCAGCTTAGCCCCTCGCGGCGAGGCTGTTCCCTACGAGCAGTACTTC
j_gene: TRBJ2-7
abundance: -
d_gene: -
v_gene: TRBV7-9

CDR3aa: CAISDLRSRDTGELFF
CDR3nt: TGTGCCATCAGTGACCTGAGAAGCAGGGACACCGGGGAGCTGTTTTTT
j_gene: TRBJ2-2
abundance: many
d_gene: -
v_gene: TRBV10-3

CDR3aa: CASSQERLAEAFF
CDR3nt: TGCGCCAGCAGCCAAGAGAGGTTAGCAGAAGCTTTCTTT
j_gene: TRBJ1-1
abundance: few
d_gene: -
v_gene: TRBV4-1

CDR3aa: CASSYSRSQETQYF
CDR3nt: TGTGCCAGCAGTTACAGCAGAAGCCAAGAGACCCAGTACTTC
j_gene: TRBJ2-5
abundance: few
d_gene: -
v_gene: TRBV6-5

CDR3aa: CASTPLRKESSYEQYF
CDR3nt: TGTGCCAGCACTCCCCTCCGGAAGGAAAGCTCCTACGAGCAGTACTTC
j_gene: TRBJ2-7
abundance: -
d_gene: -
v_gene: TRBV2

CDR3aa: CSVLRGALHF
CDR3nt: TGCAGCGTCCTCAGGGGAGCCCTCCACTTT
j_gene: TRBJ1-6
abundance: -
d_gene: -
v_gene: TRBV29-1

CDR3aa: CASSRSEYETQYF
CDR3nt: TGCGCCAGCAGCCGGTCGGAGTACGAGACCCAGTACTTC
j_gene: TRBJ2-5
abundance: -
d_gene: -
v_gene: TRBV7-3

CDR3aa: CASSQTREEDYGYTF
CDR3nt: TGCGCCAGCAGCCAGACACGGGAAGAGGACTATGGCTACACCTTC
j_gene: TRBJ1-2
abundance: -
d_gene: -
v_gene: TRBV4-1

CDR3aa: CASSLLPDGTGELFF
CDR3nt: TGTGCCAGCAGCTTGCTGCCGGACGGCACCGGGGAGCTGTTTTTT
j_gene: TRBJ2-2
abundance: few
d_gene: -
v_gene: TRBV7-6

CDR3aa: CASSVGDGPNTGELFF
CDR3nt: TGTGCCAGCAGCGTAGGAGATGGTCCCAACACCGGGGAGCTGTTTTTT
j_gene: TRBJ2-2
abundance: few
d_gene: -
v_gene: TRBV9

CDR3aa: CSARDQGHEQYF
CDR3nt: TGCAGTGCTAGAGATCAGGGCCACGAGCAGTACTTC
j_gene: TRBJ2-7
abundance: many
d_gene: -
v_gene: TRBV20-1

CDR3aa: CASSYPAGHGYTF
CDR3nt: TGTGCCAGCAGTTATCCGGCAGGGCACGGCTACACCTTC
j_gene: TRBJ1-2
abundance: few
d_gene: -
v_gene: TRBV6-6

CDR3aa: CASSTSELKETQYF
CDR3nt: TGTGCCAGCAGCACTAGCGAACTGAAAGAGACCCAGTACTTC
j_gene: TRBJ2-5
abundance: many
d_gene: TRBD2
v_gene: TRBV2

CDR3aa: CASSYRRGQPQHF
CDR3nt: TGTGCCAGCAGTTACAGGAGAGGTCAGCCCCAGCATTTT
j_gene: TRBJ1-5
abundance: once
d_gene: -
v_gene: TRBV6-5

CDR3aa: CASSQPEGVVGGELFF
CDR3nt: TGCGCCAGCAGTCAGCCCGAAGGGGTCGTTGGCGGGGAGCTGTTTTTT
j_gene: TRBJ2-2
abundance: -
d_gene: -
v_gene: TRBV4-1

CDR3aa: CSLTGTQNTEAFF
CDR3nt: TGCAGCTTGACCGGGACACAGAACACTGAAGCTTTCTTT
j_gene: TRBJ1-1
abundance: -
d_gene: -
v_gene: TRBV29-1

CDR3aa: CASRPGTVPETQYF
CDR3nt: TGTGCCAGCAGACCCGGGACAGTGCCAGAGACCCAGTACTTC
j_gene: TRBJ2-5
abundance: -
d_gene: TRBD1
v_gene: TRBV7-6

CDR3aa: CASSSGGWDGANVLTF
CDR3nt: TGTGCCAGCAGCTCCGGGGGGTGGGATGGGGCCAACGTCCTGACTTTC
j_gene: TRBJ2-6
abundance: few
d_gene: TRBD2
v_gene: TRBV7-8

CDR3aa: CSARDPSGRPYEQYF
CDR3nt: TGCAGTGCTAGAGACCCTAGCGGGAGGCCGTACGAGCAGTACTTC
j_gene: TRBJ2-7
abundance: few
d_gene: TRBD2
v_gene: TRBV20-1